The subject of this entry is one T cell receptor beta chain. Its antigen is not identified. TCRdb itself ran the RT-PCR reads through MiXCR, one entry per CDR3 protein. Of roughly 160,000 distinct CDR3 sequences in the sample, approximately 11% were seen once. The data were obtained in a study of response to subunit inactivated influenza vaccine. Broader study findings: Only a handful of new T cells, the authors suggested, are recruited with each seasonal influenza vaccination.

The V gene's germline CDR1 is SGHTA and CDR2 FQGTGA. The V gene end was trimmed by 5 bases and the J gene end by 6 bases; junction bases not matched to a gene: 11. CDR3 length: 16 residues. This chain joins TRBV7-3 and TRBJ2-1, with TRBD2 matching 9 bases. The specimen comprised non-naive T cells sorted from PBMCs, sampled about 40 days after vaccination. This receptor was identified in a man in his fifties or sixties who received an inactivated influenza vaccine. DNA of the CDR3: TGTGCCAGCAGCCTCTATAGCGGGAGTATAGTCAATGAGCAGTTCTTC. Protein: CASSLYSGSIVNEQFF. Drawing the rest from reference TRBV7-3 and TRBJ2-1, the complete variable domain is GAGVSQTPSNKVTEKGKYVELRCDPISGHTALYWYRQSLGQGPEFLIYFQGTGAADDSGLPNDRFFAVRPEGSVSTLKIQRTERGDSAVYLCASSLYSGSIVNEQFFGPGTRLTVL.